The clone carrying this T cell receptor (beta chain) has a single count. Sequencing used immunoSEQ multiplex PCR; TCRdb keeps in-frame clones, though not all of them. The sample has tens of thousands of clones, roughly 91% seen once. The CDR3 contains 10 residues. Trimming removed 2 bases at V and 7 bases at J, with 6 bases between. Per germline, CDR1 SQVTM and CDR2 ANQGSEA. This sample was taken from a study of T cells in tuberculosis. Overall study context: Sequenced TCRs come from CD1B-GMM tetramer-binding T cells.

Sorting used thawed, overnight-rested PBMC stained with anti-CD3, a viability dye and GMM-loaded CD1B tetramer. C32 glucose monomycolate from Rhodococcus equi was loaded onto the CD1B tetramers. Before cryopreservation, the sorted PBMC lost their CD14-expressing monocytes. Tetramer-negative cells, 90,000 to 100,000 per donor, were also sorted. The sample consisted of CD1b-GMM tetramer-negative cells sorted from PBMCs. The sequence was obtained from an adult woman with latent tuberculosis. This chain connects TRBV29-1 to TRBJ2-7, with D unclear. The CDR3 DNA reads TGCAGCGTTGAAAGAGGAGAGCAGTACTTC. It is translated as CSVERGEQYF.